This T cell receptor (beta chain) was sequenced in a study of cytomegalovirus exposure and HLA in healthy donors. Unmatched junction bases numbered 7, after V lost 5 bases and J lost 3 bases. The V gene's germline CDR1 is KGHSH and CDR2 LQKENI. This CDR3 region has 14 residues. The PCR contained 60 Vbeta and 13 Jbeta primers. TCRdb's copy holds only in-frame clones and misses some; the assay was immunoSEQ multiplex PCR. The repertoire holds approximately 110,000 clones, with about 68% as singletons. The sequence was obtained from a man aged 25 to 40 in good health and CMV-seropositive. The chain joins TRBV18 to TRBJ2-7, with 7 bases that match TRBD1. Sample: PBMCs. The CDR3 nucleotides are TGTGCCAGCTCAGCGCAGGGACAGTACTACGAGCAGTACTTC. Protein product: CASSAQGQYYEQYF.